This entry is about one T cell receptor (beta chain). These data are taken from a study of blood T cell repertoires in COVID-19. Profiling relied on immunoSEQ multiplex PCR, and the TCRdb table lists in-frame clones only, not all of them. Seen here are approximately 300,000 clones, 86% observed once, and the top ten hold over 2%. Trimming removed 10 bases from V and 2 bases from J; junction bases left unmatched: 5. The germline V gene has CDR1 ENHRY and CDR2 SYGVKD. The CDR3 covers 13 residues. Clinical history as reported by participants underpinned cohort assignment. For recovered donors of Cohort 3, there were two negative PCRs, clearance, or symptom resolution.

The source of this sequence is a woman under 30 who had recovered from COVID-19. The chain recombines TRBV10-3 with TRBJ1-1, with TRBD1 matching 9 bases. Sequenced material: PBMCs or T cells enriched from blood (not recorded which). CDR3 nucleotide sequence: TGTGCCACCTGGACAGGGGCAAACACTGAAGCTTTCTTT. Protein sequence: CATWTGANTEAFF.